Listed here is a single T cell receptor (beta chain). The target antigen is unknown. The sample comes from a study of cytomegalovirus exposure and HLA in healthy donors. At the level of the study: Unique TCRs numbering about 87 million, obtained from HLA-typed donors, made up an early data release.

Germline V gene sequence: CDR1 GTSNPN, CDR2 SVGIG (reference sequence). This CDR3 is built from 14 residues. V lost 0 bases to trimming and J lost 6 bases, with 11 bases between them. Each donor was healthy, and each was a bone marrow donor. The study sampled nominally healthy donors, though unrecorded immune exposures were likely. PCR was performed using 60 Vbeta and 13 Jbeta primers. Method: immunoSEQ multiplex PCR; TCRdb's copy keeps in-frame clones and lacks some. This repertoire shows some 120,000 clones, 77% found once; its top ten account for approximately 10%. Study-level findings and limits: In a later analysis, at a false discovery rate of 0.05, some 15,000 TCR beta sequences were associated with HLA alleles.

V usage is TRBV30 and J usage is TRBJ2-2; D is unresolved. The sample consisted of PBMCs. The TCR originated in a man in his forties or fifties in good health and CMV-seropositive. CDR3 residues: CAWSVLSRPGELFF. Here the CDR3 DNA reads TGTGCCTGGAGTGTACTTAGCCGGCCCGGGGAGCTGTTTTTT. Drawing the rest from reference TRBV30 and TRBJ2-2, the complete variable domain is SQTIHQWPATLVQPVGSPLSLECTVEGTSNPNLYWYRQAAGRGLQLLFYSVGIGQISSEVPQNLSASRPQDRQFILSSKKLLLSDSGFYLCAWSVLSRPGELFFGEGSRLTVL.